The present entry profiles one T cell receptor beta chain with its context. A few counts support this clonotype. Its target antigen remains unknown. The sample holds no much larger clone one base away, and base qualities are not on file. Ficoll-Paque density gradient centrifugation was used to isolate PBMCs. TCRdb shows the sequencer as Illumina NovaSeq 6000. TCRalpha and TCRbeta cDNA libraries were built by 5'RACE with constant-segment primers, adding sample barcodes and unique molecular identifiers. RNA was extracted from every sample with Trizol reagent. Library amplification was performed in two PCR steps, and a second sample barcode and Illumina TruSeq adapters were introduced in the second step. Sequencing of libraries was performed on an Illumina NovaSeq with 2 x 150 bp paired-end reads. The published analysis was carried out like this. With migec v1.2.7, reads were demultiplexed and then collapsed into UMI-guided consensus sequences. Using mixcr v2.1.11, UMI consensuses were aligned to TRA and TRB V and J templates and then assembled into clonotypes. A clonotype was counted as expanded or contracted only when both edgeR and NoisET called the clonotype significant, with the noise models trained on biological replicates. For edgeR calls, the cutoffs were a false discovery rate-adjusted p below 0.01 and a log2 fold-change threshold of 1. As an exploratory analysis of dynamics, max-normalized trajectories of the 1000 most abundant clonotypes were examined by PCA with hierarchical clustering. Separately sequenced CD4+ and CD8+ repertoires were used to assign the CD4 or CD8 phenotype of responding clones. The public sequencing data were trimmed at Q25 with fastp and processed into clonotypes with MiXCR by TCRdb, which kept only in-frame beta chains. Rows matching on CDR3 protein sequence are summarized as one entry with the most common DNA and genes. The V and J calls, along with clone size, are taken from TCRdb and not from the paper's own processing. A total of hundreds of thousands of distinct CDR3 sequences appear in this sample, around a fifth of them only once. In total, the top ten clones hold roughly a fifth of the sample.

This sample is part of a study of T-cell memory formation after mild COVID-19 (dated by TCRdb to 2020 to 2022). About the study as a whole: Most TCR sequence clusters were specific to one of the two donors. The cohort was made up of two young adult volunteers, one female and one male, who were previously healthy. In two donors, T-cell clones that expanded and contracted after mild COVID-19 were followed by sequencing TCRalpha and TCRbeta repertoires longitudinally. What the work shows at the level of the full study, not this receptor alone: Some responding clones were found in pre-infection memory, which suggests that pre-existing cross-reactive memory T cells took part in the SARS-CoV-2 response. The study included only a couple of mild cases, and larger cohorts that include severe cases with pre-infection samples were judged to be necessary. Clones that contracted from day 15 to 85 showed balanced CD4/CD8 phenotypes, whereas a second wave of clones that expanded from day 15 to 37 leaned towards CD4+. Contracting CD4+ clones were found mainly in CM and EM memory subsets, while CD8+ clones were enriched in EMRA. SARS-CoV-2 specificity was not confirmed for the second-wave clones peaking on day 37.

Relative to germline, V is 0 bases shorter and J is 6 bases shorter, with 6 bases between their ends. The CDR3 holds 13 amino acids from the cysteine to the phenylalanine. Left in the record is the CDR3 DNA by itself, 39 bases read in frame from the first base. For CDR1 and CDR2, the germline V gene lists LGHNA and YSLEER. Source material: PBMCs or a T cell subset sorted from them (not recorded which). The sequence derives from a man younger than 30 who had mild COVID-19 (a few samples of this study predate the infection). The sample titles of this study are shuffled in the database, so cell type and time point are left out; the donor was told from shared clones. The rearranged segments are TRBV4-3 and TRBJ1-5; no D segment can be confidently identified. CDR3 region: CASSQDAGQPQHF. The sequenced DNA is TGCGCCAGCAGCCAAGACGCGGGTCAGCCCCAGCATTTT.